This T cell receptor beta chain was retrieved from a study of OX40 agonist ivuxolimab in advanced cancers. On the study more broadly: It was permissible to have had prior anti-PD-1, anti-PD-L1 or anti-CTLA-4 therapy, and more than 30% had some.

Study findings and constraints: Researchers did not determine the expanded peripheral T cells' antigen specificity.

Note on this clone: The antigen remains undetermined.

TCRdb keeps only in-frame clones here, not all; method: immunoSEQ multiplex PCR. The table has approximately 79,000 clones, roughly 90% seen once; the top ten hold over 6.5%. The origin of this receptor is an adult with an advanced solid tumor such as melanoma, head and neck, liver or kidney cancer. This sample comprised CD4+ or CD8+ T cells sorted from blood, obtained in a trial of the OX40 agonist ivuxolimab.

The CDR3 sequence: CASSPWRSTDTQYF. CDR3 in DNA: TGTGCCAGCAGCCCTTGGAGAAGCACAGATACGCAGTATTTT. The rearrangement joins TRBV11-2 to TRBJ2-3, with unresolved D. The CDR3 loop spans 14 amino acids. Germline V gene lookup returns CDR1 SGHAT and CDR2 FQNNGV. Trimming shortened V by 5 bases and J by 0 bases, and 9 bases separated the two germline ends.